The 15 T cell receptor beta chains presented below share a single source sample, sequenced in a study of a mutant IDH1 vaccine in newly diagnosed glioma. Antigens of these TCRs are unknown. Time point reported: week 11, during vaccination. Doses consisted of 300 ug of mutant IDH1 20-mer peptide each, paired with topical imiquimod. TCRdb's copy holds only in-frame clones and misses some; the assay was immunoSEQ multiplex PCR. This table holds tens of thousands of clones, less than 85% found once. The specimen comprised peripheral blood mononuclear cells (PBMCs), sampled from a glioma patient whose treatment included an IDH1 peptide vaccine. The receptors shown here come from a man younger than 35 with glioma. Some clones in this sample may be carry-over from other donors' samples.

The genes are TRBV4-2 and TRBJ2-2; D is ambiguous. The CDR3 is made up of 14 amino acids. V was shortened by 5 bases and J by 3 bases, with 10 bases between the two germline ends. Germline loops: CDR1 LGHNA, CDR2 YNFKEQ. CDR3 nucleotide sequence: TGTGCCAGCAGCATAGAGGTACACACCGGGGAGCTGTTTTTT. This gives the protein CASSIEVHTGELFF.

The chain joins TRBV13 to TRBJ1-1; the match to TRBD1 covers 7 bases. This CDR3 has 14 residues. Germline V CDR1 and CDR2: PRHDT, FYEKMQ (reference sequence). With 3 bases clipped from V and 2 bases from J, the junction kept 3 bases outside the gene matches. The CDR3 region is CASSFYRGNTEAFF. CDR3 nucleotide sequence: TGTGCCAGCAGCTTCTACAGGGGCAACACTGAAGCTTTCTTT.

A few counts support this clone. The chain carries TRBV18 and TRBJ1-5; possible D gene TRBD1, 6 bases. Trimming removed 3 bases from V and 4 bases from J, with 7 bases in between. From germline, CDR1 is KGHSH and CDR2 LQKENI. CDR3 size: 13 residues. CDR3 region: CASSPDRNQPQHF. In DNA form, the CDR3 reads TGTGCCAGCTCACCGGACAGAAATCAGCCCCAGCATTTT.

The chain uses TRBV7-2 and TRBJ1-1, with no clear D. There are 14 residues in the CDR3. V dropped 4 bases and J dropped 1 base, with 10 bases sitting between them. Per germline, CDR1 SGHTA and CDR2 FQGNSA. The CDR3 here is CASSSRAANTEAFF. CDR3 sequence (DNA): TGTGCCAGCAGCTCTCGGGCCGCGAACACTGAAGCTTTCTTT.

This sequence joins TRBV15 and TRBJ2-5, with TRBD2 matching over 13 bases. CDR3 size: 17 residues. The germline CDR1 and CDR2 sequences are LNHNV and YYDKDF (reference sequence). V dropped 3 bases and J dropped 1; count of bases not matched to a gene: 5. In DNA form, the CDR3 reads TGTGCCACCAGCAGGGATAGACTAGCGGGGGGCCAAGAGACCCAGTACTTC. Translation gives CATSRDRLAGGQETQYF.

This chain joins TRBV27 and TRBJ2-7; D not certain. Per the germline V gene, CDR1 is MNHEY and CDR2 is SMNVEV (reference sequence). Trimming stripped 6 bases from V and 3 bases from J, with 12 bases between. The CDR3 consists of 13 residues. This CDR3 reads CASRAPIGYEQYF. In DNA, the CDR3 is TGTGCCAGCAGGGCTCCGATAGGCTACGAGCAGTACTTC.

This clone was observed a handful of times. The chain recombines TRBV7-9 with TRBJ1-2, with D hard to call. Trimming left V 4 bases short and J 9 bases short, with 18 bases between. The length of the CDR3 is 14 residues. From germline, CDR1 is SEHNR and CDR2 FQNEAQ (reference sequence). CDR3 sequence reads: CASSSSQRWLSYTF. The CDR3 nucleotides read TGTGCCAGCAGCTCTAGTCAGAGGTGGTTGAGCTACACCTTC.

In regard to this clone: Other DNA sequences in this specimen translate into the identical CDR3. The rearrangement joins TRBV5-1 to TRBJ2-3; maybe TRBD2 (5 bases). Trimming pared 0 bases from V and 0 bases from J, leaving 5 bases between. There are 14 residues in the CDR3. Germline CDR1 and CDR2: SGHRS and YFSETQ. The CDR3 nucleotides read TGCGCCAGCAGCTTGGGGACTAGCACAGATACGCAGTATTTT. This codes for CASSLGTSTDTQYF.

A few counts support this clone. The rearrangement links TRBV2 to TRBJ1-2; D is unclear. The CDR3 is made up of 13 amino acids. The V gene's germline CDR1 is SNHLY and CDR2 FYNNEI. The ends were cut back, 4 bases at V and 4 bases at J, with 10 bases in the middle. The CDR3 is CASSGDLIYGYTF. The CDR3, as DNA: TGTGCCAGCAGTGGAGACCTAATCTATGGCTACACCTTC.

This clone came up a few times. V is TRBV28 and J is TRBJ1-5; D ambiguous. The V and J ends lost 2 bases and 7 bases respectively, with 15 bases between them. There are 15 residues in the CDR3. The germline V gene has CDR1 MDHEN and CDR2 SYDVKM. This CDR3 reads CASSLGEKGWQPQHF. CDR3 bases: TGTGCCAGCAGTTTAGGGGAAAAGGGTTGGCAGCCCCAGCATTTT.

DNA for the CDR3: TGCGCCAGCAGCCTCACGACTAGCGGGGGCCCAGATACGCAGTATTTT. Amino acid sequence: CASSLTTSGGPDTQYF. The chain recombines TRBV4-3 with TRBJ2-3, with 12 bases lining up with TRBD2. Germline V gene data show CDR1 as LGHNA and CDR2 as YSLEER. The CDR3 contains 16 residues. V trimming: 4 bases; J trimming: 4 bases; junction bases outside the gene matches: 6.

This clone was picked up a small number of times. The rearrangement joins TRBV9 to TRBJ2-7, with TRBD1 identical over 8 bases. Germline assignment: CDR1 SGDLS and CDR2 YYNGEE. The junction had 8 bases not matched to a gene; V was cut back by 4 bases and J by 5 bases. The CDR3 extends over 14 amino acids. The CDR3 region is CASSPGQVKDEQYF. CDR3 in DNA: TGTGCCAGCAGCCCGGGACAGGTGAAGGACGAGCAGTACTTC.

The V call is TRBV30, the J call TRBJ1-1; D is undetermined. The germline V gene has CDR1 GTSNPN and CDR2 SVGIG (reference sequence). The CDR3 consists of 13 residues. V shed 4 bases and J shed 1 base, with 10 bases lying between them. The DNA for the CDR3 is TGTGCCTGGAAGGCCATAGAGAACACTGAAGCTTTCTTT. As protein: CAWKAIENTEAFF.

V and J are TRBV5-1 and TRBJ1-4; D uncertain. Trimming cost V 2 bases and J 0 bases, with 5 bases left between them. The CDR3 has 14 amino acids. The V gene's germline CDR1 is SGHRS and CDR2 YFSETQ. Here the CDR3 DNA reads TGCGCCAGCAGCTTTGGTGCAACTAATGAAAAACTGTTTTTT. Amino acid sequence: CASSFGATNEKLFF.

The chain uses TRBV5-1 and TRBJ1-6, with TRBD1 as a possible D gene (5 bases). Germline V gene data show CDR1 as SGHRS and CDR2 as YFSETQ. V lost 0 bases and J 10 bases, leaving 14 bases between the germline ends. The CDR3 length is 15 residues. CDR3 coding DNA: TGCGCCAGCAGCTTGGGTGGGATTAACAGGTCACCCCTCCACTTT. This codes for CASSLGGINRSPLHF.